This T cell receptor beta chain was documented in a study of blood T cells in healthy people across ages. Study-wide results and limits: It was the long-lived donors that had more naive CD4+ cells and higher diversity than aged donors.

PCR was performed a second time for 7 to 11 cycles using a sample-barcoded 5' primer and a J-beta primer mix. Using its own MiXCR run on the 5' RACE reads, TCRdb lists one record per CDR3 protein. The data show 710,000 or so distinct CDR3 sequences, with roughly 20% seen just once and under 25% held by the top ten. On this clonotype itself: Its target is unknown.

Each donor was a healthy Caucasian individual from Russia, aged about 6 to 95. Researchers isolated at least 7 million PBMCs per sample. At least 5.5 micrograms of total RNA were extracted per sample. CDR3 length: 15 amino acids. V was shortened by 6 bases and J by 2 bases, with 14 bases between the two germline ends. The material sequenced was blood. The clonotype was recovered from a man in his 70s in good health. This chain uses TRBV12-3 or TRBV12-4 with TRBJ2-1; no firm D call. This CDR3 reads CASRVDAETYNEQFF. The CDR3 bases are TGTGCCAGCAGAGTGGACGCAGAAACCTACAATGAGCAGTTCTTC.